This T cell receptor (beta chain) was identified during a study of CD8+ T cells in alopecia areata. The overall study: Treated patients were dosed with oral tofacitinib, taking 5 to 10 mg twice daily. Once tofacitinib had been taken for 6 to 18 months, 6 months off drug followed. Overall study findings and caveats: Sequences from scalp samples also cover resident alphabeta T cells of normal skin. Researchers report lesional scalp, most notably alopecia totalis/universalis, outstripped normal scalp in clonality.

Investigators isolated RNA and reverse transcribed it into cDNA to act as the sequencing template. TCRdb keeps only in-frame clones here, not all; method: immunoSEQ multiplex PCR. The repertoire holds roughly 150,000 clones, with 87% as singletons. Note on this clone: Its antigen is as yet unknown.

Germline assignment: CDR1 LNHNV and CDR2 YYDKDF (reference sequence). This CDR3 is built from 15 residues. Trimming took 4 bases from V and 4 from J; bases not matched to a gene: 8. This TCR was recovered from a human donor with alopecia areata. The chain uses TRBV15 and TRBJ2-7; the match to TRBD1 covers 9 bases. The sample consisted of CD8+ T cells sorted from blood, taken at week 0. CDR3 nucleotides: TGTGCCACCAGCATTGGGACAGGGCCCGGTTACGAGCAGTACTTC. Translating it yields CATSIGTGPGYEQYF.